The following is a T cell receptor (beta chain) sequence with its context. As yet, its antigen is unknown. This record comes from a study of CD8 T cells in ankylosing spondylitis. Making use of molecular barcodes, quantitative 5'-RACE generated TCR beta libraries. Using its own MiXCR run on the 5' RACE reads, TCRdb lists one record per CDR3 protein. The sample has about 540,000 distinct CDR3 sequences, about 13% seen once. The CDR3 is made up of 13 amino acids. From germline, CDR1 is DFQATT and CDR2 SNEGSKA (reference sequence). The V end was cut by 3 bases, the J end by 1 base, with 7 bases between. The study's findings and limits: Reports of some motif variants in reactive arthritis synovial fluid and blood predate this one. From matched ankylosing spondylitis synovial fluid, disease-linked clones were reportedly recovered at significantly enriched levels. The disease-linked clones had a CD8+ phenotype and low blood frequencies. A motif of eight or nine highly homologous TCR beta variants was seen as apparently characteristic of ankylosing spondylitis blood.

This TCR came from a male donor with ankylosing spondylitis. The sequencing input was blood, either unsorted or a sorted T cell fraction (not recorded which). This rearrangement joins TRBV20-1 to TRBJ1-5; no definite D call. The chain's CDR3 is CSASKWSNQPQHF. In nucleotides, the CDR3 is TGCAGTGCTAGTAAATGGAGCAATCAGCCCCAGCATTTT.